Sequencing of this T cell receptor (beta chain) was carried out in a study of blood T cell repertoires in COVID-19 (TCRdb year 2020). With respect to the entire study: Collaborator samples came from the United States, Italy and Spain and covered acute and convalescent phases of COVID-19. The material from the prospective study consisted of cDNA or gDNA derived from T cells, B-cell-depleted T cells, or PBMCs. The dataset comprised deeply sampled blood TCRbeta repertoires from subjects exposed to, actively infected with, or recovered from COVID-19. The repertoires were made available in a free public database intended to serve as a resource for research on the immune response to SARS-CoV-2. The samples were drawn from two sources: the first 160 participants of the ongoing ImmuneRACE study, and fewer than 1,500 subjects contributed by 6 global collaborators. Nearly every sample came with metadata listing a de-identified subject ID, COVID-19 status, age in years and sex. Where HLA class I and class II types were available, the types were taken from metadata supplied by the sample provider, not from assay-based typing.

The immunoSEQ Assay, a bias-controlled multiplex PCR, was used to amplify TCRbeta CDR3 regions from genomic DNA. From the authors' description of their analysis: The number of nucleated cells in each sample was estimated from the amplification of reference gene primers within the assay. Sequence reads were collapsed and filtered to measure the absolute abundance of every unique TCRbeta CDR3 rearrangement. For each sample, productive Simpson clonality was calculated as the square root of Simpson's diversity index across productive rearrangements. As stored in TCRdb, this immuneACCESS dataset retains in-frame rearrangements with V and J assigned. A fraction of the clones does not appear; measured against another copy, unresolved V genes explain less than half of the discrepancy, and the remainder lacks a known reason. D and trimming were read from the DNA, whereas the V and J calls and clone size are those reported in that table. Across this sample there are around 220,000 clones, with 88% seen only once. About 2.1% of the sample comes from the top ten.

The count of this clone is one. Its target antigen remains unknown. No clone much larger than this one lies a single base away; base qualities are absent. Summary of the overall study and its limitations: The quantity of clinical and demographic metadata differed by source and by participant and was supplied without curation.

From the germline V gene (reference sequence), CDR1 is LGHDT and CDR2 is YNNKEL. The V and J ends are trimmed by 3 bases and 2 bases, leaving 16 bases between them. The CDR3 measures 16 amino acids from cysteine to phenylalanine. The sequence is cut down to CDR3 DNA, 48 bases in frame from base 1. A second Seattle source provided samples from volunteer blood donors who had recovered from COVID-19. Collaborating institutions collected whole blood in K2EDTA tubes following their own protocols. For TCRbeta analysis, collaborators shipped samples in one of three forms: frozen whole blood, isolated PBMCs, or DNA extracted from either of those sample types.

In this chain, TRBV3-1 (or the pseudogene TRBV3-2) is recombined with TRBJ1-2, with TRBD1 tentatively as D gene (6 bases match). Sequencing was carried out using peripheral blood. The source of this sequence is a woman in her forties who had recovered from COVID-19. The CDR3 sequence is CASSQGTGQLNYGYTF. The DNA sequence is as follows: TGTGCCAGCAGCCAGGGGACGGGACAACTGAACTATGGCTACACCTTC.